This T cell receptor (beta chain) was profiled in a study of cytomegalovirus exposure and HLA in healthy donors (TCRdb year 2017). About the investigation overall: An earlier analysis of under 600 of the donors reported 250 to 300 Gb of sequence data and 100 million to 130 million unique TCR beta sequences from 190 million or so T cells. An early release covering roughly 640 HLA-typed donors comprised 250 to 350 gigabases of sequencing data and tens of millions of unique TCR sequences. Among the roughly 400 genotyped donors, 75% to 90% belonged to the genetic ancestry cluster associated with self-reported Caucasian donors. The study aimed to test whether signatures of past pathogen exposure could be identified by cataloging public T cell receptors. The T cell repertoires of several hundred subjects were profiled by immunosequencing and related to cytomegalovirus serostatus. In addition to the first cohort of around 670 subjects, a separate validation cohort of around 110 different subjects was used. To predict cytomegalovirus infection status, the study combined high-throughput TCR immunosequencing, statistical association of individual TCRs with disease status, and machine learning. A later analysis re-examined previously published TCR beta repertoires from more than 650 donors and added high-resolution HLA genotyping to investigate patterns of TCR occurrence. Rather than using new phenotypic data, the later analysis identified candidate immune exposures from TCR beta sequences and from how often those sequences occurred across donors. In an earlier analysis of 587 of the donors, high-throughput TCR beta sequencing was used to judge whether each TCR beta V gene segment behaved as functional or pseudogenic. Alongside the repertoire data, information on donor age, sex, ethnicity and CMV serostatus was compiled. A later genetic analysis used genome-wide SNP genotypes for about 65% of the 666 donors, treating that subset as a discovery cohort. Every discovery cohort repertoire had been produced on one sequencing platform. HLA typing included class I and class II loci at four-digit resolution. Typing coverage differed by locus: A, B, C, DRB1 and DQB1 were typed in about 629-640 donors, DQA1 in about 560, DPA1 in over 600, and DPB1 in roughly 470. About 5 DR-DQ haplotypes were handled as single units for association and clustering, since linkage in the cohort was strong. On average, roughly 250,000 unique TCR beta nucleotide sequences were sequenced per donor among fewer than 500 genotyped donors of the cohort, with 15% to 20% of those sequences being non-productive.

Concerning this clone: This clone's antigen is unknown. Base qualities are not recorded, but no much larger clone differs from it by a single base.

Overall study results and their limits: At a false discovery rate of 0.05, a later analysis linked 16,000 or so TCR beta sequences to specific HLA alleles. The only immune exposure information available for the cohort was CMV serostatus. The 87-base-pair reads could not distinguish some IMGT-functional V segments, including TRBV6-2 and TRBV6-3, so those segments were excluded. An earlier analysis of around 540 of the donors showed that most TCR beta V segments appeared in productive rearrangements either about 87% or about 30% of the time, which broadly matched IMGT annotations. Because HLA typing was missing for some donors at each locus, association tests included only the typed subset. The presence/absence analyses assumed that sequencing depth was roughly uniform across donors, and that assumption may not be true. In a later analysis, the rate of TCR association differed among HLA loci, with DRB1 alleles having the most associated TCRs and HLA-C alleles having the fewest. Correlated functional status among segregating V segments might reflect linkage disequilibrium, but an unknown experimental factor could not be ruled out. The authors suggested that the approach could potentially be generalized to other disease states and immunological phenotypes. In a later analysis, HLA-associated TCR beta chains showed more clonal expansion and lower generation probabilities than non-associated chains that were equally common. A further reported finding was that TCR beta sequences accurately predicted the HLA-A and HLA-B alleles for most subjects in the first cohort. Compared with the 666-donor mean, donors in an Asian-associated ancestry cluster had fewer N-insertions in productive TCRs, according to a later genetic analysis. In a later analysis, most CMV-associated TCR beta chains were found to appear HLA-restricted, with HLA associations seemingly driven largely by CMV exposure. A later analysis reported that several top co-occurrence clusters appeared linked to parvovirus B19, influenza, CMV and Epstein-Barr virus. In the study, approximately 150 TCR beta chains were listed as associated with cytomegalovirus. V-gene and J-gene trimming of TCR beta chains was associated with a missense DCLRE1C variant in a later genetic analysis, and the association was replicated in an independent cohort. A cluster of highly shared sequence variants was judged likely to be a technical artifact of the sequencing pipeline. In both the original and validation cohorts, the classifier was reported to diagnose cytomegalovirus status with high specificity and sensitivity. Because counts were too low, approximately 15 rarely observed V segments, including chromosome 9 orphons, were excluded from the earlier analysis of under 650 of the donors. Strong co-occurrence of HLA alleles, especially DR and DQ, made assigning TCR associations to individual alleles difficult. This cohort had only TCR beta chains sequenced, and the lack of alpha or paired-chain data limited which features could be detected. Across donors, most TCR sequences were observed very rarely, whereas some public TCRs were present in many individuals. Three of the identified cytomegalovirus-associated TCR beta chains were confirmed in vitro to be specific for cytomegalovirus antigens.

Receptor amplification or capture employed the immunoSEQ multiplex PCR assay. The multiplex PCR relied on a mix of 60 forward primers for TCR Vbeta segments and 13 reverse primers for TCR Jbeta segments. Amplification of the CDR3 region of rearranged TCR beta genes was performed with a multiplex PCR assay on genomic DNA. Amplified TCR beta libraries were sequenced as 87-base-pair reads on the Illumina HiSeq System. The paper's processing steps were these. A later analysis counted tens of millions of unique TCR beta chains across the 600 to 850 repertoires, and some 12 million of these chains were shared by at least two donors. To remove PCR and sequencing errors, raw reads were error-corrected and collapsed into unique sequences using a nearest-neighbor algorithm that merged closely related sequences. V, D and J gene segments were assigned by aligning CDR3 sequences to IMGT reference sequences. For a sequence to be retained, at least a six-nucleotide match to both a V gene segment and a J gene segment was required. Rearrangements were called productive when the CDR3 lacked stop codons and stayed in frame with V and J; all others were non-productive. CDR3 was defined by IMGT convention, running from the second conserved V-encoded cysteine to the conserved J-encoded phenylalanine. Sequences without an unambiguous match to a single V gene segment were excluded from the earlier analysis of several hundred of the donors. In an earlier analysis of approximately 550 of the donors, V segments were called functional above 56.7% productive rearrangements and were called segregating when the between-donor standard deviation exceeded 5%. To diagnose cytomegalovirus status from the catalog of TCR beta chain sequences, a statistical classification framework was built. In a later analysis, V and J genes were assigned by comparing TCR nucleotide sequences against IMGT/GENE-DB human TR gene sequences. Using the TCRdist pipeline, a later analysis assigned CDR3 sequences along with most-parsimonious VDJ recombination scenarios. A later analysis defined each TCR beta chain by its CDR3 amino acid sequence plus V-gene family, and excluded reads lacking a unique V-gene family. A later analysis removed nearly 600 highly shared, low-generation-probability nucleotide sequences to deal with suspected cross-contamination and a sequencing artifact. For each public chain, a later analysis derived a clonal expansion index from normalized ranks of inferred template counts within each repertoire. A later analysis computed generation probabilities with a VDJ recombination model fitted to out-of-frame rearrangements, and checked the results against IGoR. Hypergeometric tests were used in a later analysis to score TCR-TCR, TCR-HLA and TCR-CMV co-occurrence, with a repertoire-size bias correction applied to the TCR pairs. In a later analysis, false discovery rates were estimated by permuting HLA or CMV assignments 20 times. In a later analysis, co-occurring TCRs were grouped using DBSCAN, with TCRdist sequence similarity added in when clustering inside HLA-allele-positive subsets. Repertoires with fewer than 30,000 or more than 120,000 public chains, plus five repertoires with anomalous nucleotide sharing, were excluded from co-occurrence clustering. TCRdb provides this immuneACCESS table in a form limited to in-frame rearrangements. Some clones are lacking; in checked studies, under half of them reflect an unresolved V gene, and why the rest are absent is not known. V, J and clone size were drawn from that table, and D and trimming were deduced from the DNA. The sample table shows about 180,000 clones, and around 75% are seen once. The ten largest clones take up around 3% of the sample.

According to the germline V gene (reference sequence), CDR1 reads LNHNV and CDR2 reads YYDKDF. The CDR3 runs 15 amino acids, cysteine and phenylalanine included. Of all the DNA, just the CDR3 is kept, 45 bases in frame from base 1. V lost 0 bases and J lost 10 bases; the stretch between them is 16 bases long. The cohort consisted of some 670 healthy bone marrow donors. All cohort members were sampled while nominally healthy, although unrecorded immune exposures were likely present. The donor was CMV seronegative and belonged to the group of several hundred seronegative cohort members. Every donor gave a peripheral blood sample, and the peripheral blood mononuclear cells from that sample were used for TCR beta sequencing. Genomic DNA extraction from the blood cell samples was performed with the Qiagen DNeasy Blood Extraction Kit.

This sequence was found in a male donor in good health and CMV-seronegative. The chain joins TRBV15 to TRBJ1-5; a confident D gene designation cannot be given. Input material: PBMCs. The DNA sequence is given as TGTGCCACCAGCAGAGATCCCCGAGTTCTCTTTCCCCAGCATTTT. This encodes CATSRDPRVLFPQHF.